The 7 T cell receptor beta chains below all came from one sample that was sequenced in a study of CD8 T cells in Susac syndrome. The authors reverse transcribed roughly 0.5 to 1 ug RNA with random hexamers. TCRdb reprocessed the immunoSEQ multiplex PCR reads with MiXCR, giving one entry per CDR3 protein. This table holds about 210,000 distinct CDR3 sequences, approximately 95% found once. Sequencing was carried out using CD4+ T cells from PBMCs. These receptor sequences come from a human donor with multiple sclerosis.

The J gene is TRBJ2-4, the V gene TRBV29-1; D unresolved. The CDR3 length is 14 residues. Trimming removed 4 bases from V and 0 bases from J, with 10 bases in between. CDR1 is SQVTM, CDR2 ANQGSEA, per germline. The CDR3 sequence: CSVASRLAKNIQYF. The CDR3 coding sequence is TGCAGCGTTGCAAGCAGATTAGCCAAAAACATTCAGTACTTC.

This rearrangement joins TRBV5-4 to TRBJ2-2; 10 bases line up with TRBD2. J lost 6 bases, V lost 0 bases, and 2 bases had no gene match. CDR3 length: 15 amino acids. The V gene's germline CDR1 is SGHNT and CDR2 YYREEE (reference sequence). The chain's CDR3 is CASSLEGLASGELFF. CDR3 DNA: TGTGCCAGCAGCTTGGAGGGACTAGCGTCCGGGGAGCTGTTTTTT.

V usage is TRBV18 and J usage is TRBJ1-1; D possibly corresponds to TRBD1 (5 bases). This CDR3 comprises 14 residues. Germline assignment: CDR1 KGHSH and CDR2 LQKENI. Trimming stripped 5 bases from V and 2 bases from J, with 12 bases between. The CDR3 region has the DNA TGTGCCAGCTCAACCGACAGTACAAACACTGAAGCTTTCTTT. Amino acids: CASSTDSTNTEAFF. The variable domain in full, with the rest retrieved from reference TRBV18 and TRBJ1-1, is NAGVMQNPRHLVRRRGQEARLRCSPMKGHSHVYWYRQLPEEGLKFMVYLQKENIIDESGMPKERFSAEFPKEGPSILRIQQVVRGDSAAYFCASSTDSTNTEAFFGQGTRLTVV.

The gene calls are TRBV9 and TRBJ2-6; 7 nucleotides agree with TRBD1. The junction had 9 bases not matched to a gene; V was cut back by 0 bases and J by 3 bases. CDR1 SGDLS and CDR2 YYNGEE come from the germline V gene. The CDR3 contains 18 residues. The CDR3 region has the DNA TGTGCCAGCAGCGTAGATAACAGGGGAATGAGTGGGGCCAACGTCCTGACTTTC. Amino acids: CASSVDNRGMSGANVLTF.

The chain links TRBV6-6 to TRBJ2-1; TRBD2 agrees at 14 bases. The CDR3 spans 16 residues. V dropped 4 bases and J dropped 7; count of bases not matched to a gene: 6. Germline V gene lookup returns CDR1 MNHNY and CDR2 SVGAGI (reference sequence). In DNA, the CDR3 is TGTGCCAGCAGTTTCGGGACTAGCGGGGGCTGGAATGAGCAGTTCTTC. Translating it yields CASSFGTSGGWNEQFF.

In this sample, this clonotype turned up a few times. The V call is TRBV30, the J call TRBJ2-3; 7 bases match TRBD2. Germline V gene sequence: CDR1 GTSNPN, CDR2 SVGIG (reference sequence). The CDR3 loop spans 13 amino acids. V lost 2 bases and J lost 6; bases outside the gene matches: 5. The CDR3 is CAWSLTSWDTQYF. The CDR3 DNA is TGTGCCTGGAGTTTGACTAGCTGGGATACGCAGTATTTT.

The chain links TRBV30 to TRBJ1-2, with 9 bases lining up with TRBD1. CDR3 length: 12 residues. Germline loops: CDR1 GTSNPN, CDR2 SVGIG (reference sequence). V was pared by 6 bases and J by 7 bases, with 6 bases of the junction left unmatched. The CDR3 loop is CACGTGIFGYTF. The CDR3 nucleotides are TGTGCCTGTGGGACAGGGATCTTTGGCTACACCTTC.